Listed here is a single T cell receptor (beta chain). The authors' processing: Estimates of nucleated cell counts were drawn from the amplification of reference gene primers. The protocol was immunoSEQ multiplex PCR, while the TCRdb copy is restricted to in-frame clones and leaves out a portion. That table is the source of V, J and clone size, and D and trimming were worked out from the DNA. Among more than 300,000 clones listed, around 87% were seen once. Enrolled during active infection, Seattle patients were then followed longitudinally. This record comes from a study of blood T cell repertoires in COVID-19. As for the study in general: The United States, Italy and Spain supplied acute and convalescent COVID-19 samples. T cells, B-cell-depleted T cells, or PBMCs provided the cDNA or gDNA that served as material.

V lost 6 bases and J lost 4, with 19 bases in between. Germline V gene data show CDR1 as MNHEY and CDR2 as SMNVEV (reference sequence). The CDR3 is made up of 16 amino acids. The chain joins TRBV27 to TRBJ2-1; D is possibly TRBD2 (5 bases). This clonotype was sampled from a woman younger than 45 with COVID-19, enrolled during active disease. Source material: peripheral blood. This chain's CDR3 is CASRPPAGSSYNEQFF. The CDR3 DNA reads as TGTGCCAGCAGACCTCCCGCGGGCTCATCGTACAATGAGCAGTTCTTC.